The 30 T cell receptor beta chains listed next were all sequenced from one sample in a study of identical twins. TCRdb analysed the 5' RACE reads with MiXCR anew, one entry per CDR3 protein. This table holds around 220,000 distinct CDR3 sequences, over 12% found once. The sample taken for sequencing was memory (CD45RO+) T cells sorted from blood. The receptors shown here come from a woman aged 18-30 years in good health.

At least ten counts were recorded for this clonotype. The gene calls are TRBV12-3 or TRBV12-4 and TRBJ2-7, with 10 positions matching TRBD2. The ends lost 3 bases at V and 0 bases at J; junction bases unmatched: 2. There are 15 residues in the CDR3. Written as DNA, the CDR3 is TGTGCCAGCAGTTTTCGGACTAGCGGCTCCTACGAGCAGTACTTC. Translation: CASSFRTSGSYEQYF.

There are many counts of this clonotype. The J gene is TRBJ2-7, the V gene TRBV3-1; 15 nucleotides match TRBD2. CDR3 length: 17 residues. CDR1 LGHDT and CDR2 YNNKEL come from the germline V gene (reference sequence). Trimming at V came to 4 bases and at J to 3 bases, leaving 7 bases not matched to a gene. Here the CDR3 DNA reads TGTGCCAGCAGCCGCGGACTAGCGGGAGGGGATCACTACGAGCAGTACTTC. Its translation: CASSRGLAGGDHYEQYF.

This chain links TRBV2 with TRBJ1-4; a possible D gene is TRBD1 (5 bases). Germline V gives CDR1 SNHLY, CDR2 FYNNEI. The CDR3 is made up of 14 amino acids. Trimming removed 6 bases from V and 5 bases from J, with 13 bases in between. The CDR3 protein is CASRLGQQNEKLFF. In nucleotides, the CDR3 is TGTGCCAGCAGGCTGGGGCAGCAGAATGAAAAACTGTTTTTT.

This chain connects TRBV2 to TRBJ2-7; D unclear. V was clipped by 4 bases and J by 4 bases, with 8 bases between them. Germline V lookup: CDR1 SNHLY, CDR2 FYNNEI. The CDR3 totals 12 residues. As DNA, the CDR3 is TGTGCCAGCAGTGGGACCTCATACGAGCAGTACTTC. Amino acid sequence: CASSGTSYEQYF.

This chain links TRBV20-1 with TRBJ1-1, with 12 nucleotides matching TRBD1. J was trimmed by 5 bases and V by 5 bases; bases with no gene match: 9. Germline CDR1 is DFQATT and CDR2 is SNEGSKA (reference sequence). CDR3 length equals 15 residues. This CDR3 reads CSAGRDRGRGTEAFF. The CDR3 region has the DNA TGCAGTGCTGGGCGGGACAGGGGGCGCGGGACTGAAGCTTTCTTT.

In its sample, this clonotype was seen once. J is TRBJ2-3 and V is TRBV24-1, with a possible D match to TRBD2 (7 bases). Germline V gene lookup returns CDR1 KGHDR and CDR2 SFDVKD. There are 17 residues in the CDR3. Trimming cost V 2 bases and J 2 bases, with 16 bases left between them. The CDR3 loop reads CATSDSGGAVDTDTQYF. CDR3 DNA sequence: TGTGCCACCAGTGATTCGGGGGGCGCCGTAGACACAGATACGCAGTATTTT.

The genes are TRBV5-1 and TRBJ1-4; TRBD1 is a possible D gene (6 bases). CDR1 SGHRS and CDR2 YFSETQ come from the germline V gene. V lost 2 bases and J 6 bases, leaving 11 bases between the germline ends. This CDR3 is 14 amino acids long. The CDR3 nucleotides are TGCGCCAGCAGCTTACAGGGTACCGATGAAAAACTGTTTTTT. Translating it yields CASSLQGTDEKLFF.

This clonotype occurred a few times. Here the CDR3 DNA reads TGTGCCAGCAGCCAGGGGACACTGGACTCGGCCCAGCATTTT. It encodes CASSQGTLDSAQHF. V is TRBV3-1 and J is TRBJ1-5; D may be TRBD1 (6 bases). V was trimmed by 3 bases and J by 11 bases, leaving 17 bases between them. Germline V gene data show CDR1 as LGHDT and CDR2 as YNNKEL (reference sequence). This CDR3 contains 14 residues.

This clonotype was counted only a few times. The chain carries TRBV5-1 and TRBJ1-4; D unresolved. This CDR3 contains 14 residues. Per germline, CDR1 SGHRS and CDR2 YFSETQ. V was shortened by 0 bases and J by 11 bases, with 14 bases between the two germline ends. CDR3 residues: CASSLATADGKLFF. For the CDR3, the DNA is TGCGCCAGCAGCTTGGCAACAGCTGATGGGAAACTGTTTTTT.

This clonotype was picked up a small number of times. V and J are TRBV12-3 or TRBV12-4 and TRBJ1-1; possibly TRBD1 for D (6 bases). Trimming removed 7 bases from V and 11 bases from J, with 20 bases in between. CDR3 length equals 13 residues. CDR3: CASIPMEGGAAFF. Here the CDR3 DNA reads TGTGCCAGCATCCCGATGGAAGGGGGGGCGGCTTTCTTT.

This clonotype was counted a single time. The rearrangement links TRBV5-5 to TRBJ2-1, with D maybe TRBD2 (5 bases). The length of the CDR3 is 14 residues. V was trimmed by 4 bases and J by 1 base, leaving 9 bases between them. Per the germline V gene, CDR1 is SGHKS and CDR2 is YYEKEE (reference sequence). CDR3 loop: CASSRSGSYNEQFF. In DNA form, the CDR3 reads TGTGCCAGCAGCCGTTCGGGGTCCTACAATGAGCAGTTCTTC. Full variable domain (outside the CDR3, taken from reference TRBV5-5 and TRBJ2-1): DAGVTQSPTHLIKTRGQQVTLRCSPISGHKSVSWYQQVLGQGPQFIFQYYEKEERGRGNFPDRFSARQFPNYSSELNVNALLLGDSALYLCASSRSGSYNEQFFGPGTRLTVL.

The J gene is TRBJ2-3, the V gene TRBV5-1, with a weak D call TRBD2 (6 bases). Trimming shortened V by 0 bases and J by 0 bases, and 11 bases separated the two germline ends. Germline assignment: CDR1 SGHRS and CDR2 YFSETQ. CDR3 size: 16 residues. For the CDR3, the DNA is TGCGCCAGCAGCTTGGATAGCGGTTTTAGCACAGATACGCAGTATTTT. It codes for CASSLDSGFSTDTQYF.

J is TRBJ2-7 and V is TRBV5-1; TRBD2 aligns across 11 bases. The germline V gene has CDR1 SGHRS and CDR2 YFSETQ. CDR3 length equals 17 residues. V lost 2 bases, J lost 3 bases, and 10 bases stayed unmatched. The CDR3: CASSLPTSGSWDYEQYF. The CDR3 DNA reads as TGCGCCAGCAGCTTACCTACTAGCGGGAGCTGGGACTACGAGCAGTACTTC.

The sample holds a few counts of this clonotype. CDR3 sequence (DNA): TGCGCCAGCAGTCACACAGACCCGGGCACCGGGGAGCTGTTTTTT. Translated: CASSHTDPGTGELFF. The V and J genes are TRBV5-1 and TRBJ2-2; D unclear. V dropped 5 bases and J dropped 4 bases, with 15 bases sitting between them. In germline, CDR1 is SGHRS, CDR2 YFSETQ. This CDR3 region has 15 residues.

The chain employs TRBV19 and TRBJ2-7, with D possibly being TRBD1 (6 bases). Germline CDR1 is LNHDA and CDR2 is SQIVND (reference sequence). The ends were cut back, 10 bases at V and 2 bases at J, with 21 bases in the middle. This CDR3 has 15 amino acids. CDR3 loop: CATSRVTGSPYEQYF. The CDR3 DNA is TGTGCCACTAGCCGTGTCACAGGGTCCCCCTACGAGCAGTACTTC.

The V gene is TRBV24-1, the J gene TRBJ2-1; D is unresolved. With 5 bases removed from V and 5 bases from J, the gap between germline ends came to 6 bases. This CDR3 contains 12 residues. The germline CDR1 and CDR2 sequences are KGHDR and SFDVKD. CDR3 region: CATSGQHNEQFF. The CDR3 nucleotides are TGTGCCACCAGTGGTCAGCACAATGAGCAGTTCTTC.

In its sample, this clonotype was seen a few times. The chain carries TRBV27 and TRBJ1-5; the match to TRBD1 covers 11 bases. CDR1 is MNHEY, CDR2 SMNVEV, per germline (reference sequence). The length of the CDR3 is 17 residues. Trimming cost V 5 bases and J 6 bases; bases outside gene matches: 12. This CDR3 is CASSRLWTGGSVQPQHF. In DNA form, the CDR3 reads TGTGCCAGCAGTCGCCTTTGGACAGGGGGCTCAGTTCAGCCCCAGCATTTT.

The CDR3 loop is CASSLGGSLEQYF. Here the CDR3 DNA reads TGTGCCAGCAGTTTGGGGGGCTCTCTGGAGCAGTACTTC. The V gene is TRBV27, the J gene TRBJ2-7, with D possibly being TRBD1 or TRBD2 (6 bases each). V gave up 3 bases and J gave up 7 bases, with 13 bases separating them. Germline V gives CDR1 MNHEY, CDR2 SMNVEV (reference sequence). This CDR3 contains 13 residues.

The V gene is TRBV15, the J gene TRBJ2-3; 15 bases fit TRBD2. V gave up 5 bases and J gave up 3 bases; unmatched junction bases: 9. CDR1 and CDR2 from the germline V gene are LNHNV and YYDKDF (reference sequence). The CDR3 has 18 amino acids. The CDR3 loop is CATSGRRTSGGGTDTQYF. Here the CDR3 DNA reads TGTGCCACCAGCGGTAGAAGGACTAGCGGGGGGGGAACAGATACGCAGTATTTT.

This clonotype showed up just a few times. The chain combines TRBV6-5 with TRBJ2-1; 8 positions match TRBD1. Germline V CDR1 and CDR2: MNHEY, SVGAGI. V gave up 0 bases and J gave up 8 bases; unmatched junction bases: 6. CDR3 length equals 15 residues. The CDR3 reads CASSYSQQGVYEQFF. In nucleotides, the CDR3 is TGTGCCAGCAGTTACTCGCAACAGGGGGTGTATGAGCAGTTCTTC.

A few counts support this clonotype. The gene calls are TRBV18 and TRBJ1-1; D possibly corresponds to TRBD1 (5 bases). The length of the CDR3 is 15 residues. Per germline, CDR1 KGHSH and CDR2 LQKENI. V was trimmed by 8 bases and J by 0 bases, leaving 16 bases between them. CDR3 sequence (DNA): TGTGCCAGCCGCGGTGTCGCAGGGTTGAACACTGAAGCTTTCTTT. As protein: CASRGVAGLNTEAFF.

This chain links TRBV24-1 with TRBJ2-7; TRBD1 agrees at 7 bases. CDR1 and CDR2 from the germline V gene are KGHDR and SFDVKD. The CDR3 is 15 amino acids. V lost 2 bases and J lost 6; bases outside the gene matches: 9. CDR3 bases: TGTGCCACCAGTGATTCCAGACAGGGAGTGGGCGAGCAGTACTTC. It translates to CATSDSRQGVGEQYF.

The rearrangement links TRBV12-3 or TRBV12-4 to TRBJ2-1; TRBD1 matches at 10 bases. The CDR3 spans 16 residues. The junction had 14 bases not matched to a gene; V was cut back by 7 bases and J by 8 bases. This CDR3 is CASTQSGTGVTDEQFF. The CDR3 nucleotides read TGTGCCAGCACCCAATCCGGGACAGGGGTGACGGATGAGCAGTTCTTC.

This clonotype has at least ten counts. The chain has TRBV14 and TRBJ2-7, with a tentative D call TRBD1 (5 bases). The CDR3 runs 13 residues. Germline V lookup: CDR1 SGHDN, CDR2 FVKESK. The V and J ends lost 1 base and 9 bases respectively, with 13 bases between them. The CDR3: CASSQGPGLRQYF. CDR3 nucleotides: TGTGCCAGCAGCCAAGGACCAGGGTTGAGGCAGTACTTC.

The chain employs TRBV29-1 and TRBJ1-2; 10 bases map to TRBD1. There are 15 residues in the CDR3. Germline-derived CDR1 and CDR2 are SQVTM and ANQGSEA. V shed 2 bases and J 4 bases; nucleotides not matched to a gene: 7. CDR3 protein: CSVETTGGAGYGYTF. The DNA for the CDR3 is TGCAGCGTTGAAACGACAGGGGGCGCTGGCTATGGCTACACCTTC.

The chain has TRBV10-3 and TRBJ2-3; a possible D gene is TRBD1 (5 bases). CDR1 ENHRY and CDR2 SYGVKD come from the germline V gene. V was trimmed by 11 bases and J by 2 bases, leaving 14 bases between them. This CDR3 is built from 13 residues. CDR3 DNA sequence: TGTGCCTCGTGGGGCAGAACCACAGATACGCAGTATTTT. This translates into CASWGRTTDTQYF.

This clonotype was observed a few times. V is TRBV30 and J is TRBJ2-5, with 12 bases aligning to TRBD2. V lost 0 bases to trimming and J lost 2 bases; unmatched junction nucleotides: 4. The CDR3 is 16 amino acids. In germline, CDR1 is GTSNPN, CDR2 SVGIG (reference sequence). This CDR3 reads CAWSVLTSGSQETQYF. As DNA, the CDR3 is TGTGCCTGGAGTGTACTGACTAGCGGGAGTCAAGAGACCCAGTACTTC.

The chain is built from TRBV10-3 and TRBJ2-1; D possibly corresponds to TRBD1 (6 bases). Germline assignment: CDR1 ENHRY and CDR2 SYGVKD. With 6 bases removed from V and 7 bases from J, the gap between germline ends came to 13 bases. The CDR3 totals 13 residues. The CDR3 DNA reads TGTGCCATCAGCCCACAGGGAAGGAATGAGCAGTTCTTC. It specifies CAISPQGRNEQFF.

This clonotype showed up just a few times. The CDR3 region is CASSLVGRPNTEAFF. CDR3 DNA sequence: TGTGCCAGCAGCTTGGTGGGCAGGCCGAACACTGAAGCTTTCTTT. V is TRBV5-6 and J is TRBJ1-1; no reliable D call. The CDR3 totals 15 residues. Germline CDR1 and CDR2: SGHDT and YYEEEE. V was pared by 0 bases and J by 1 base, with 10 bases between.

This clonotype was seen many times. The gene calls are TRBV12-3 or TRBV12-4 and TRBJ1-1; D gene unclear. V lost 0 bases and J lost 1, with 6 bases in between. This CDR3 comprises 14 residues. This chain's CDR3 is CASSLAYKNTEAFF. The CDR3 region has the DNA TGTGCCAGCAGTTTAGCGTACAAGAACACTGAAGCTTTCTTT.